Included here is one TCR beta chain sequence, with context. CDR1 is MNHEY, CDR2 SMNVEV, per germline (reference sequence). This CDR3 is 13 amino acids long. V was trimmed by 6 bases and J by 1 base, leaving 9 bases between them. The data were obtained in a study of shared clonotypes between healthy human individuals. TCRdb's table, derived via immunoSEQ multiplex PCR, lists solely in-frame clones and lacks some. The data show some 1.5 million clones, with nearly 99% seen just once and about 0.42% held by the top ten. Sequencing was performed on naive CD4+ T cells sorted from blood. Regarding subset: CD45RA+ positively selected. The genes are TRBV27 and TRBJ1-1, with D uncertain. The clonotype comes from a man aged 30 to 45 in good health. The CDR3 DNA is TGTGCCAGCAGCGTGGTGCAGAACACTGAAGCTTTCTTT. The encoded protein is CASSVVQNTEAFF.